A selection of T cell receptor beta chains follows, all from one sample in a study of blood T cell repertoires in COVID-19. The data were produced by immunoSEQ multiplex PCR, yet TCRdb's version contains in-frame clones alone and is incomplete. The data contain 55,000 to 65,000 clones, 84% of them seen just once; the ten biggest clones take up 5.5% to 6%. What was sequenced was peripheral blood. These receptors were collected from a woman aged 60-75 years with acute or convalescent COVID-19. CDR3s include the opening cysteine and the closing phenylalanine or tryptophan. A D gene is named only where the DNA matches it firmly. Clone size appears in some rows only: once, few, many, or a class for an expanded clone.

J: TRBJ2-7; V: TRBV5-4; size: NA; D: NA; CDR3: CASSLAQGNEQYF; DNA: TGTGCCAGCAGCTTGGCCCAGGGGAACGAGCAGTACTTC
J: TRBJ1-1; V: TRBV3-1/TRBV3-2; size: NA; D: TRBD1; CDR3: CASSPVPTGGEAFF; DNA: TGTGCCAGCAGCCCGGTGCCGACAGGGGGGGAAGCTTTCTTT
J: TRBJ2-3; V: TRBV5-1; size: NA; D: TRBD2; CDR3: CASSLGGRGGPDTQYF; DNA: TGCGCCAGCAGCTTGGGCGGGCGGGGGGGGCCGGATACGCAGTATTTT
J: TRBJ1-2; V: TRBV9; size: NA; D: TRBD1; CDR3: CASSPGTGDGYTF; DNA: TGTGCCAGCAGCCCAGGGACAGGGGATGGCTACACCTTC
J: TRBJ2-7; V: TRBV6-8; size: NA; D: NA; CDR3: CASRHGLEQYF; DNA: TGTGCCAGCAGACATGGACTCGAGCAGTACTTC
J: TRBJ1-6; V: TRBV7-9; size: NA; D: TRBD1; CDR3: CASSLAGTGVSPLHF; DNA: TGTGCCAGCAGCTTAGCCGGGACAGGGGTTTCACCCCTCCACTTT
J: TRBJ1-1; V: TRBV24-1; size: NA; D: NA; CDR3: CATSDARGGNTEAFF; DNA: TGTGCCACCAGTGATGCCAGGGGCGGGAACACTGAAGCTTTCTTT
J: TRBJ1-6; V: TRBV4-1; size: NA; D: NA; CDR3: CASSQTSQILYNSPLHF; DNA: TGCGCCAGCAGCCAAACATCCCAGATTCTCTATAATTCACCCCTCCACTTT
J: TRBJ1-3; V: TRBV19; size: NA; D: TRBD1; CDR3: CASSILQGTSGNTIYF; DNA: TGTGCCAGTAGTATCCTACAGGGGACCTCTGGAAACACCATATATTTT
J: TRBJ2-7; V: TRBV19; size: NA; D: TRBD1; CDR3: CASSTGGNRNEQYF; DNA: TGTGCCAGTAGCACAGGGGGGAATAGGAACGAGCAGTACTTC
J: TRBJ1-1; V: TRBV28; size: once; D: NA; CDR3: CASYPSAGSTTEAFF; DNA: TGTGCCAGTTACCCTTCGGCGGGCAGTACCACTGAAGCTTTCTTT
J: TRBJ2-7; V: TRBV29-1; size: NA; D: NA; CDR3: CSVGTDYEQYF; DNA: TGCAGCGTAGGGACTGACTACGAGCAGTACTTC
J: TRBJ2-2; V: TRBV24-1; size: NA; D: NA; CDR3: CATSDEVGELFF; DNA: TGTGCCACCAGTGACGAGGTCGGGGAGCTGTTTTTT
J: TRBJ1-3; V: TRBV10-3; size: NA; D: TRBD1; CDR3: CAISEGTEAGNTIYF; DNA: TGTGCCATCAGTGAAGGGACAGAGGCTGGAAACACCATATATTTT
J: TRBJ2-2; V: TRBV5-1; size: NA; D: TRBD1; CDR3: CASSSGQLFDTGELFF; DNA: TGCGCCAGCAGCTCGGGACAGTTATTTGATACCGGGGAGCTGTTTTTT
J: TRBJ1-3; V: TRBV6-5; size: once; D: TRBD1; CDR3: CASSYLTGRGNTIYF; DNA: TGTGCCAGCAGTTACTTGACAGGGAGGGGAAACACCATATATTTT
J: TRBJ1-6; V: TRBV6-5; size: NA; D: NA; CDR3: CATQDGTPHSSPLHF; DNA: TGTGCCACCCAGGACGGGACACCCCATAGTTCACCCCTCCACTTT
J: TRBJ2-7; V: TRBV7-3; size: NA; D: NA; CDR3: CASSPRAGEQYF; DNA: TGTGCCAGCAGCCCACGGGCGGGGGAGCAGTACTTC
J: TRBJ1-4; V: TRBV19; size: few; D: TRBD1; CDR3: CASSIGQGNEKLFF; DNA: TGTGCCAGTAGTATCGGACAGGGCAATGAAAAACTGTTTTTT